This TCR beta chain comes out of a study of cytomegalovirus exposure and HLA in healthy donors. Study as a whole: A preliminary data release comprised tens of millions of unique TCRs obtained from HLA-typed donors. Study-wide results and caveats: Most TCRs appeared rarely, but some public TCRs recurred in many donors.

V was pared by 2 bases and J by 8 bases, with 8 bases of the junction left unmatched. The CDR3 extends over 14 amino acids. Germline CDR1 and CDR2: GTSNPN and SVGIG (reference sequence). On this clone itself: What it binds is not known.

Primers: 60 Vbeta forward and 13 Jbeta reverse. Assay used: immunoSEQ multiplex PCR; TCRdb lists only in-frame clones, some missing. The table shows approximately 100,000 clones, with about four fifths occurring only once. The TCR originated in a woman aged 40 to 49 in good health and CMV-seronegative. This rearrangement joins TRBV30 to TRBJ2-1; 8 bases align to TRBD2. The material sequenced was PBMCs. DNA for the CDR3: TGTGCCTGGAGTTTGGGGACTAGTAATCATGAGCAGTTCTTC. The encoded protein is CAWSLGTSNHEQFF.